These 2 T cell receptor beta chains were all obtained from the same sample, sequenced in a study of T cells in narcolepsy. Only in-frame clones appear in the TCRdb table, and some are missing; sequencing was by immunoSEQ multiplex PCR. There are about 15,000 clones in the sample; over 75% occur only once, and approximately 37% lies in the top ten. The sample comprised memory (CD45RA-) CD4+ T cells from blood. Receptors originate from a human donor in good health.

This clone was counted a single time. The V call is TRBV5-1, the J call TRBJ1-2, with D possibly matching TRBD1 (5 bases). V was pared by 4 bases and J by 5 bases, with 21 bases between. Germline CDR1 is SGHRS and CDR2 is YFSETQ. This CDR3 is built from 16 residues. CDR3 sequence (DNA): TGCGCCAGCAGCCCCCTAACCGGGACGGCGACATATGGCTACACCTTC. As protein: CASSPLTGTATYGYTF.

The chain joins TRBV5-5 to TRBJ2-1; D remains unclear. The CDR3 runs 14 residues. The germline V and J ends were trimmed by 3 bases and 10 bases, with 17 bases remaining between them. CDR1 SGHKS and CDR2 YYEKEE come from the germline V gene (reference sequence). DNA for the CDR3: TGTGCCAGCAGCTCCACGACCGATCGCGGCGAGCAGTTCTTC. Translating gives CASSSTTDRGEQFF. Full variable domain (remainder filled in from reference TRBV5-5 and TRBJ2-1): DAGVTQSPTHLIKTRGQQVTLRCSPISGHKSVSWYQQVLGQGPQFIFQYYEKEERGRGNFPDRFSARQFPNYSSELNVNALLLGDSALYLCASSSTTDRGEQFFGPGTRLTVL.